The TCR beta chain under discussion was sequenced for a study of siplizumab effects on memory and regulatory T cells. This CDR3 is built from 17 residues. Germline CDR1 reads SGDLS; CDR2 reads YYNGEE. Trimming removed 4 bases from V and 0 bases from J, with 14 bases in between. As regards this clone: Its antigen remains unknown.

Clones were read by immunoSEQ multiplex PCR, and TCRdb kept only the in-frame ones, dropping some. The top ten clones hold roughly 1.4% of a sample with fewer than 120,000 clones, 92% of them seen once. Study conclusions and caveats: Siplizumab significantly brought down the alloreactive sequences that trace back to unstimulated CD4+ memory cells. There appeared to be greater diversity in naive T cells than in memory cells, and naive T cells seemed major contributors to the alloresponse. Proliferating siplizumab-cultured Tregs lacked confirmed suppressive function.

The V gene is TRBV9, the J gene TRBJ2-6; no reliable D call. Sequencing input: CD4+ T cells sorted from blood. This sequence was found in a human donor in good health. CDR3 region: CASSLRTVFSGANVLTF. CDR3 sequence (DNA): TGTGCCAGCAGCCTAAGGACCGTTTTCTCTGGGGCCAACGTCCTGACTTTC.